The clone carrying this T cell receptor beta chain appeared a few times. Trimming removed 0 bases from V and 4 bases from J, with 8 bases in between. Germline loops: CDR1 SGHKS, CDR2 YYEKEE (reference sequence). The length of the CDR3 is 14 residues. Per the original data handling: It was from reference gene primer amplification that nucleated cell counts were estimated. Produced via immunoSEQ multiplex PCR; TCRdb's table is partial and in-frame only. V, J and clone size reflect that table, while D and trimming were determined from the DNA. The sample has about 230,000 clones, more than 70% seen once; the top ten hold roughly 5.7%. These data are taken from a study of blood T cell repertoires in COVID-19.

The chain is built from TRBV5-5 and TRBJ1-3; unclear D gene. The TCR comes from a man aged 80 or over with acute or convalescent COVID-19. The sequenced sample was peripheral blood. The CDR3 protein is CASSLGGAGNTIYF. The CDR3, as DNA: TGTGCCAGCAGCTTGGGAGGCGCCGGAAACACCATATATTTT.